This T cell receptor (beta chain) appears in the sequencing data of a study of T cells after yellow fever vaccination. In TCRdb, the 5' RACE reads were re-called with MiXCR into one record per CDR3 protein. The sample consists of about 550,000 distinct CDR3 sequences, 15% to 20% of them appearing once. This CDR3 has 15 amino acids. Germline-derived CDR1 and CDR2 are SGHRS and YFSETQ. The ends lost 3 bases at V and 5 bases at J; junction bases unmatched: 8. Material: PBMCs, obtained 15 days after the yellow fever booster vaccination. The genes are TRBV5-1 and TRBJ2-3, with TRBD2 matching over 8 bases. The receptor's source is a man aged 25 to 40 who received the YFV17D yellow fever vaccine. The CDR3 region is CASSSSGRGGDTQYF. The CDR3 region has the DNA TGCGCCAGCAGCTCAAGCGGGAGAGGGGGAGATACGCAGTATTTT.